This T cell receptor beta chain was identified in a study of cytomegalovirus exposure and HLA in healthy donors. The overall study: Earlier work reported some 110 million unique TCR beta sequences from about 200 million T cells. Overall study results and limits: Judged likely to be a sequencing artifact was a cluster of highly shared sequence variants. An analysis done earlier found most TCR beta V segments productive about 87% or about 30% of the time.

Germline V CDR1 and CDR2: LNHNV, YYDKDF (reference sequence). The CDR3 consists of 15 residues. The germline V and J ends were trimmed by 0 bases and 2 bases, with 11 bases remaining between them. Comment on this clone: Its antigen is still unknown.

Vbeta (60) and Jbeta (13) primers were used in the PCR. Profiling relied on immunoSEQ multiplex PCR, and the TCRdb table lists in-frame clones only, not all of them. The sample yields around 140,000 clones, roughly 80% seen once. The origin of this receptor is a man in his forties in good health and CMV-seronegative. The sequencing sample was made of PBMCs. The gene calls are TRBV15 and TRBJ2-7, with D possibly matching TRBD1 (6 bases). For the CDR3, the DNA is TGTGCCACCAGCAGAGAACAGGGAAGCCCCTACGAGCAGTACTTC. Encoded protein: CATSREQGSPYEQYF. Supplemented by reference TRBV15 and TRBJ2-7, the full variable domain reads DAMVIQNPRYQVTQFGKPVTLSCSQTLNHNVMYWYQQKSSQAPKLLFHYYDKDFNNEADTPDNFQSRRPNTSFCFLDIRSPGLGDTAMYLCATSREQGSPYEQYFGPGTRLTVT.